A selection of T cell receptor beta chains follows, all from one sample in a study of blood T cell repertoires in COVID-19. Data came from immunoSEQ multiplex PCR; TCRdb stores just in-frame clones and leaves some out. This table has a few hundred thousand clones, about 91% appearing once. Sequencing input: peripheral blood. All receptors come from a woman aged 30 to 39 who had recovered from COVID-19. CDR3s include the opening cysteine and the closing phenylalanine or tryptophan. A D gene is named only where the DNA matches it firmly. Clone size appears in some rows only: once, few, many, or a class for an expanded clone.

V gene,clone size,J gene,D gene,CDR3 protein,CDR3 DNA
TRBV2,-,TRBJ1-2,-,CASRETGFDGYTF,TGTGCCAGCAGGGAAACAGGGTTCGATGGCTACACCTTC
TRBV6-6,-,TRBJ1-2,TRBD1,CASSQGADYGYTF,TGTGCCAGCAGTCAGGGGGCGGACTATGGCTACACCTTC
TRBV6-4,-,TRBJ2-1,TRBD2,CASSPLPQLAGGNNEQFF,TGTGCCAGCAGTCCTCTGCCCCAACTAGCGGGGGGAAACAATGAGCAGTTCTTC
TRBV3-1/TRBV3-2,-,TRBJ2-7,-,CASSQELPGGSYEQYF,TGTGCCAGCAGCCAAGAGCTGCCAGGGGGGTCCTACGAGCAGTACTTC
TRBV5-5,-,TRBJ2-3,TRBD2,CASSYRGADTQYF,TGTGCCAGCAGTTACCGGGGGGCAGATACGCAGTATTTT
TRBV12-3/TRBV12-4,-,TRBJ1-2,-,CASSWTLYGYTF,TGTGCCAGCAGTTGGACTTTGTATGGCTACACCTTC
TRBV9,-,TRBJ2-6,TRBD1,CASSGGTGPGANVLTF,TGTGCCAGCAGCGGGGGGACAGGGCCTGGGGCCAACGTCCTGACTTTC
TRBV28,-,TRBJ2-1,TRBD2,CASPRGGRIVNEQFF,TGTGCCAGCCCCCGCGGGGGGCGGATAGTTAATGAGCAGTTCTTC
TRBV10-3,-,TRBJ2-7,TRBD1,CAISEPGQGGYEQYF,TGTGCCATCAGTGAACCCGGACAGGGGGGATACGAGCAGTACTTC
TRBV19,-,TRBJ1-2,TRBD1,CASTRGGRGYGYTF,TGTGCCAGTACCCGAGGGGGCAGGGGGTATGGCTACACCTTC
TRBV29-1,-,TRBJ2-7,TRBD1,CSVAGQGFREQYF,TGCAGCGTCGCGGGACAGGGGTTTCGCGAGCAGTACTTC
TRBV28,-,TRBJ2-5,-,CASTSPPRETQYF,TGTGCCAGCACCTCCCCCCCGCGTGAGACCCAGTACTTC
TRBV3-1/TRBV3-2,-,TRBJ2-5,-,CASSQGTGTQYF,TGTGCCAGCAGCCAAGGCACGGGGACCCAGTACTTC
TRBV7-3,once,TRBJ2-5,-,CASSFTQWLGVQETQYF,TGTGCCAGCAGCTTTACACAGTGGTTGGGCGTACAAGAGACCCAGTACTTC
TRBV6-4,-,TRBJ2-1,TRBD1,CASSATPGQHNEQFF,TGTGCCAGCAGCGCAACGCCGGGACAGCACAATGAGCAGTTCTTC
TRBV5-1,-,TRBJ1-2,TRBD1,CASSLAGGDYGYTF,TGCGCCAGCAGCTTGGCAGGGGGCGACTATGGCTACACCTTC
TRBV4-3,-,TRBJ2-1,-,CASSQAGTFYNEQFF,TGCGCCAGCAGCCAAGCGGGGACTTTTTACAATGAGCAGTTCTTC